Listed below are T cell receptor beta chains from one sample, sequenced in a study of blood T cell repertoires in COVID-19. Generated by immunoSEQ multiplex PCR, the TCRdb table keeps only in-frame clones and is missing some. The sample has around 250,000 clones; approximately 86% are singletons. The sequenced sample consisted of peripheral blood. The source is a human donor in a cohort sampled during active COVID-19. CDR3s include the opening cysteine and the closing phenylalanine or tryptophan. D genes are given only for firm matches. A clone size is listed for some rows: how often the clone was seen (once, few, many), or a class if it is expanded.

>-|TRBD2|TRBV2|TRBJ2-7|16
CASSEGPGRGAYEQYF
TGTGCCAGCAGTGAAGGGCCCGGGAGGGGGGCCTACGAGCAGTACTTC
>-|-|TRBV15|TRBJ1-4|17
CATSRDGEAGYNEKLFF
TGTGCCACCAGCAGAGATGGTGAAGCGGGGTATAATGAAAAACTGTTTTTT
>-|-|TRBV21-1|TRBJ2-1|20
CASSLLPGQRLAGSSDEQFF
TGTGCCAGCAGCCTTCTCCCGGGACAGAGGCTAGCGGGGTCTTCGGATGAGCAGTTCTTC
>once|-|TRBV7-9|TRBJ1-5|15
CASSLGADRNQPQHF
TGTGCCAGCAGCTTAGGGGCAGACCGCAATCAGCCCCAGCATTTT
>-|-|TRBV3-1/TRBV3-2|TRBJ2-2|14
CASSPGHGAGELFF
TGTGCCAGCAGCCCAGGACACGGCGCCGGGGAGCTGTTTTTT
>-|TRBD2|TRBV2|TRBJ2-7|18
CASSRLAGALGTSYEQYF
TGTGCCAGCAGTCGACTAGCGGGAGCTCTTGGGACCTCCTACGAGCAGTACTTC
>once|-|TRBV30|TRBJ1-5|14
CALQTGDIKGPQHF
TGTGCCCTCCAAACAGGTGACATCAAGGGCCCCCAGCATTTT
>-|TRBD2|TRBV4-1|TRBJ2-2|16
CASSLFSGANTGELFF
TGCGCCAGCAGCCTCTTTAGCGGGGCGAACACCGGGGAGCTGTTTTTT
>-|TRBD2|TRBV2|TRBJ2-7|14
CASSPGLSFHEQYF
TGTGCCTCCTCACCGGGACTATCTTTCCACGAGCAGTACTTC
>-|TRBD2|TRBV28|TRBJ2-2|21
CASSLPPGASGRASNTGELFF
TGTGCCAGCAGTTTACCCCCCGGAGCTAGCGGGAGGGCTTCGAACACCGGGGAGCTGTTTTTT
>-|-|TRBV19|TRBJ1-4|14
CASSQLGTFGKLFF
TGTGCCAGTAGCCAACTTGGGACATTTGGAAAACTGTTTTTT
>-|-|TRBV7-2|TRBJ2-7|12
CASSFQDYEQYF
TGTGCCAGCAGCTTTCAGGACTACGAGCAGTACTTC
>few|-|TRBV10-1|TRBJ2-6|17
CASSLGGGGSGANVLTF
TGCGCCAGCAGCCTGGGGGGAGGGGGCTCTGGGGCCAACGTCCTGACTTTC
>-|-|TRBV5-1|TRBJ1-1|15
CASSLGPLQAPEAFF
TGCGCCAGCAGCTTGGGCCCGCTTCAGGCTCCTGAAGCTTTCTTT
>-|TRBD1|TRBV9|TRBJ2-5|16
CASSDSGTASLGTQYF
TGTGCCAGCAGCGATAGTGGGACAGCGTCCCTCGGGACCCAGTACTTC
>once|-|TRBV5-1|TRBJ2-7|15
CASSLAIGGSYEQYF
TGCGCCAGCAGCTTGGCCATAGGCGGCTCCTACGAGCAGTACTTC
>once|TRBD1|TRBV5-1|TRBJ1-2|14
CASSSRQGAWGYTF
TGCGCCAGCAGCTCGAGACAGGGGGCCTGGGGCTACACCTTC
>-|TRBD1|TRBV5-5|TRBJ1-1|14
CASSLDRAVTEAFF
TGTGCCAGCAGCCTAGACAGGGCGGTCACTGAAGCTTTCTTT
>-|-|TRBV7-2|TRBJ1-1|12
CASSQLTVEAFF
TGTGCCAGCAGCCAGCTGACAGTTGAAGCTTTCTTT
>-|-|TRBV5-1|TRBJ2-7|14
CASSLMTGSYEQYF
TGCGCCAGCAGCTTGATGACGGGGAGCTACGAGCAGTACTTC
>-|-|TRBV6-5|TRBJ2-5|14
CASRDGGHKETQYF
TGTGCCAGCAGGGATGGAGGGCATAAAGAGACCCAGTACTTC
>-|-|TRBV9|TRBJ1-2|12
CASKGGANGYTF
TGTGCCAGCAAGGGGGGGGCGAATGGCTACACCTTC
>-|-|TRBV6-4|TRBJ1-2|15
CASSDDWGETYGYTF
TGTGCCAGCAGTGACGATTGGGGGGAAACTTATGGCTACACCTTC
>-|-|TRBV10-3|TRBJ2-7|14
CATQNIGGVDEQYF
TGTGCCACCCAGAATATAGGGGGGGTAGACGAGCAGTACTTC
>-|-|TRBV6-5|TRBJ2-3|11
CATGRTDTQYF
TGTGCCACAGGGCGCACAGATACGCAGTATTTT
>-|TRBD2|TRBV7-7|TRBJ2-7|17
CASSPGGGAGERAEQYF
TGTGCCAGCAGCCCCGGTGGGGGAGCGGGGGAGAGGGCCGAGCAGTACTTC
>-|-|TRBV5-6|TRBJ1-4|15
CASSLIGQGSEKLFF
TGTGCCAGCAGCTTGATTGGTCAGGGCTCTGAAAAACTGTTTTTT
>-|-|TRBV28|TRBJ1-4|13
CASGGGAYEKLFF
TGTGCCAGCGGGGGGGGCGCATATGAAAAACTGTTTTTT
>-|TRBD1|TRBV7-2|TRBJ2-7|14
CASSLGTGPHEQYF
TGTGCCAGCAGCTTAGGGACAGGGCCCCACGAGCAGTACTTC